This record looks at one T cell receptor beta chain sequence and its context. The record originates from a study of blood T cell repertoires in COVID-19. This CDR3 has 13 amino acids. Deletions cut 5 bases from V and 6 bases from J, with 10 bases between. Germline V gene data show CDR1 as MNHEY and CDR2 as SMNVEV (reference sequence). Clones were sequenced by immunoSEQ multiplex PCR, and TCRdb holds only the in-frame ones, with some missing. The profile shows 200,000 to 250,000 clones, around 83% of them singletons. The TCR was taken from a woman between 45 and 65 years old with COVID-19, enrolled during active disease. Sequencing was done on a sample of peripheral blood. The rearrangement links TRBV27 to TRBJ2-2; D uncertain. CDR3 region: CASSPSGPGELFF. CDR3 sequence (DNA): TGTGCCAGCAGTCCGTCAGGTCCCGGGGAGCTGTTTTTT.